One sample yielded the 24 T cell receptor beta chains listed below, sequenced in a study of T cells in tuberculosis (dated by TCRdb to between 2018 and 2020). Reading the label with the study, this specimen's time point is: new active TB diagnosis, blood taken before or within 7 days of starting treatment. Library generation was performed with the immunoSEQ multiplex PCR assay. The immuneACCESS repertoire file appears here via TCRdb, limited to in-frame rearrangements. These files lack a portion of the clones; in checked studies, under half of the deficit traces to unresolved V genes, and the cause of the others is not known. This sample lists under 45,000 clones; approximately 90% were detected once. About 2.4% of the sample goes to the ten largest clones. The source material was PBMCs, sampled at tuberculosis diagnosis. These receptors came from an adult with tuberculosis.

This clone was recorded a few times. Here the CDR3 reads CASSTLAGLQETQYF. The CDR3, as DNA: TGTGCCAGCAGTACACTAGCGGGGTTACAAGAGACCCAGTACTTC. V is TRBV6-5 and J is TRBJ2-5; 10 bases are shared with TRBD2. Losses at the gene ends were 5 bases for V and 2 bases for J; bases not matched to a gene: 5. The CDR3 contains 15 residues. Germline V CDR1 and CDR2: MNHEY, SVGAGI.

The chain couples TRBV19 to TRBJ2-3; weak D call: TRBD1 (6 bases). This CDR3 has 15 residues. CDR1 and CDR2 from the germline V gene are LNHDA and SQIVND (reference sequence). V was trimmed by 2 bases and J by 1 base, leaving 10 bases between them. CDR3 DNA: TGTGCCAGTAGTATAAAGTCAGGGGGCACAGATACGCAGTATTTT. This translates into CASSIKSGGTDTQYF. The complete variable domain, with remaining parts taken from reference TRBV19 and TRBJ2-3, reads DGGITQSPKYLFRKEGQNVTLSCEQNLNHDAMYWYRQDPGQGLRLIYYSQIVNDFQKGDIAEGYSVSREKKESFPLTVTSAQKNPTAFYLCASSIKSGGTDTQYFGPGTRLTVL.

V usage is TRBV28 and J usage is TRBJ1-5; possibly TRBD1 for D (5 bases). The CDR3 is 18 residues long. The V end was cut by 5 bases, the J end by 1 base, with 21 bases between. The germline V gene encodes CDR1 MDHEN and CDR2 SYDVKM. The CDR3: CASSPRVMGGKSNQPQHF. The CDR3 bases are TGTGCCAGCAGTCCCCGGGTCATGGGGGGTAAAAGCAATCAGCCCCAGCATTTT.

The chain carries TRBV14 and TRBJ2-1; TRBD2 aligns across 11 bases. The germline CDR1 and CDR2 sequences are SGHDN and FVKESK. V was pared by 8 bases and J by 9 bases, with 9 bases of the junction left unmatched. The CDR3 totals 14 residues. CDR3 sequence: CASRVSGGAGEQFF. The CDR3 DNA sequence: TGTGCCAGCCGTGTTAGCGGGGGGGCCGGTGAGCAGTTCTTC.

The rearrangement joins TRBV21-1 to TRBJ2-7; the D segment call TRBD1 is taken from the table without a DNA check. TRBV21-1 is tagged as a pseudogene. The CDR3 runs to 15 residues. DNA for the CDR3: TGTGCCAGCAGCAAATTGGACAGGAGCTGCTACGAGCAGTACGTC. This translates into CASSKLDRSCYEQYV.

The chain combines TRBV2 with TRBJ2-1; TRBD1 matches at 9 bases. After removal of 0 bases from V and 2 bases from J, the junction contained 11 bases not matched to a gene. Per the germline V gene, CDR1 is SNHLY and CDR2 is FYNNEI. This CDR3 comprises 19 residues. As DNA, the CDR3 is TGTGCCAGCAGTGAAGCCCCCATCAGGACAGGGGTCCCCTACAATGAGCAGTTCTTC. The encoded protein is CASSEAPIRTGVPYNEQFF.

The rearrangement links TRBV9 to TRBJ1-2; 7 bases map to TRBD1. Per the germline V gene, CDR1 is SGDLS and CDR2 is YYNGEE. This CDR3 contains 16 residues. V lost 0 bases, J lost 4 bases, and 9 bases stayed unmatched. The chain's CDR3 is CASSVDRGGYGYGYTF. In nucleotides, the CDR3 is TGTGCCAGCAGCGTAGACAGGGGAGGTTACGGCTATGGCTACACCTTC.

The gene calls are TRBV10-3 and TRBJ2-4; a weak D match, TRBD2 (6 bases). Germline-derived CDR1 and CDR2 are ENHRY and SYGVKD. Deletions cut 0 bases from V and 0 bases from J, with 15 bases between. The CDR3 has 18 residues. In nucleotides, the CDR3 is TGTGCCATCAGTGAGTCGGAAAGAGCGGGTGAAGCCAAAAACATTCAGTACTTC. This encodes CAISESERAGEAKNIQYF.

The CDR3 loop reads CASSEGAGQGATGRYF. As DNA, the CDR3 is TGTGCCAGCAGTGAGGGGGCGGGACAGGGGGCTACAGGGCGGTACTTC. This chain uses TRBV6-1 with TRBJ2-7; TRBD1 aligns across 12 bases. V lost 3 bases, J lost 12 bases, and 15 bases stayed unmatched. CDR3 length: 16 amino acids. The germline gives CDR1 MNHNS, CDR2 SASEGT.

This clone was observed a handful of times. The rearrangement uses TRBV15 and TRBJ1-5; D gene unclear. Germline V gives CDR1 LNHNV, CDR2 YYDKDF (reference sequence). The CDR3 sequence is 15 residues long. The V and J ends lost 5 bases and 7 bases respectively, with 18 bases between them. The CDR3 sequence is CATSLSAEAVQPQHF. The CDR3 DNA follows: TGTGCCACCAGCCTCTCGGCCGAGGCGGTGCAGCCCCAGCATTTT.

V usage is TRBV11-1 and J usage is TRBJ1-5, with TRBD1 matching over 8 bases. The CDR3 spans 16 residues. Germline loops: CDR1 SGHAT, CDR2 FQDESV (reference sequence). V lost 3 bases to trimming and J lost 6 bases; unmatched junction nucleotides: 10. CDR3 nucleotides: TGTGCCAGCAGCTTGTTGGGAGGGACAGGAGGTCAGCCCCAGCATTTT. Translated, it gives CASSLLGGTGGQPQHF.

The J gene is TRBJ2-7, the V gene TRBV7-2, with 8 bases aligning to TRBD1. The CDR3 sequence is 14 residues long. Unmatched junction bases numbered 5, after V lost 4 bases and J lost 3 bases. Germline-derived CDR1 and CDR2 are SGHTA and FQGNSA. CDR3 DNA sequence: TGTGCCAGCAGCTGGGGACAGGCGGTCTACGAGCAGTACTTC. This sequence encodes CASSWGQAVYEQYF.

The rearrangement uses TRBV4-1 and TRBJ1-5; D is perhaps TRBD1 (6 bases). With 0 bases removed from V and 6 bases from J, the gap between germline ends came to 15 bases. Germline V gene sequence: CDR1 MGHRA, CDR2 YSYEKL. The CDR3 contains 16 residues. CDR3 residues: CASSQDDAAGAQPQHF. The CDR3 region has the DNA TGCGCCAGCAGCCAAGATGACGCGGCAGGGGCTCAGCCCCAGCATTTT.

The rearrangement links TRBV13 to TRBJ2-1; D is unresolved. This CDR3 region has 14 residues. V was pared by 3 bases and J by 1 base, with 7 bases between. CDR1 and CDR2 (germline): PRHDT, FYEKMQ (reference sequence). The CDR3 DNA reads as TGTGCCAGCAGCTTCAGGAAGTCCTACAATGAGCAGTTCTTC. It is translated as CASSFRKSYNEQFF.

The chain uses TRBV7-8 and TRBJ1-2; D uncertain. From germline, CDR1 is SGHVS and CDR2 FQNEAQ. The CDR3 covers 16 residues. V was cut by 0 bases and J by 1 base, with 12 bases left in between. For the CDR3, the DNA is TGTGCCAGCAGCTTAGCCCCCACAGTGAATAACTATGGCTACACCTTC. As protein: CASSLAPTVNNYGYTF.

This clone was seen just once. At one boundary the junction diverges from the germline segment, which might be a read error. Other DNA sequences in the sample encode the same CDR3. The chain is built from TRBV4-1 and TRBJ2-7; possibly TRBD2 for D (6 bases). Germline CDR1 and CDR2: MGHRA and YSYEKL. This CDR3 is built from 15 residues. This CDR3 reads CASSHPAPRGGEQYF. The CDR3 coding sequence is TGCGCCAGCAGTCACCCGGCGCCTAGGGGAGGCGAGCAATACTTC.

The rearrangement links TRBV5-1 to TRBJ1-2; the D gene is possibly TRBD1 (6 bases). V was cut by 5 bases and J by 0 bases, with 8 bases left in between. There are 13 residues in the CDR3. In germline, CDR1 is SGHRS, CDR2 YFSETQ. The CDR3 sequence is CASRDRTNYGYTF. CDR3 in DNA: TGCGCCAGCAGGGACAGAACTAACTATGGCTACACCTTC. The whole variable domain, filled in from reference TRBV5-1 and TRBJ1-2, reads KAGVTQTPRYLIKTRGQQVTLSCSPISGHRSVSWYQQTPGQGLQFLFEYFSETQRNKGNFPGRFSGRQFSNSRSEMNVSTLELGDSALYLCASRDRTNYGYTFGSGTRLTVV.

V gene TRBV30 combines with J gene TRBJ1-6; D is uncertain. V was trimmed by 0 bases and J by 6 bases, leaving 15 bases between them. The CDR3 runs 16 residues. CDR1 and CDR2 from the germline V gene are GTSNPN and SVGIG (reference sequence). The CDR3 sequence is CAWSVGGFLRNSPLHF. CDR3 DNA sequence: TGTGCCTGGAGTGTGGGAGGGTTTTTACGTAATTCACCCCTCCACTTT.

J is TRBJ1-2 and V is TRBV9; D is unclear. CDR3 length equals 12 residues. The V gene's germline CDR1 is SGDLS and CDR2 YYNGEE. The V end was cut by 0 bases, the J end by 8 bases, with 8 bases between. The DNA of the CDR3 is TGTGCCAGCAGCGTAGTTGGAGGGGGCTACACCTTC. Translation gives CASSVVGGGYTF.

The CDR3 DNA reads as TGTGCCAGCAGCCAGACAGGGGGTTACGAGCAGTACGTC. Translation: CASSQTGGYEQYV. The chain carries TRBV28 and TRBJ2-7, with 9 nucleotides matching TRBD1. The CDR3 is 13 amino acids. Per germline, CDR1 MDHEN and CDR2 SYDVKM. J gave up 4 bases and V 6 bases, and 4 bases lay outside the gene matches.

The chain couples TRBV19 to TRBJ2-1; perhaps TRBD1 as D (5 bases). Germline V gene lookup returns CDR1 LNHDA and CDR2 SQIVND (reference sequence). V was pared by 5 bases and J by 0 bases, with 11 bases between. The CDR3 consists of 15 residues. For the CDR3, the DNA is TGTGCCAGTAGTCTGGGGCCCAGCTCCTACAATGAGCAGTTCTTC. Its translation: CASSLGPSSYNEQFF.

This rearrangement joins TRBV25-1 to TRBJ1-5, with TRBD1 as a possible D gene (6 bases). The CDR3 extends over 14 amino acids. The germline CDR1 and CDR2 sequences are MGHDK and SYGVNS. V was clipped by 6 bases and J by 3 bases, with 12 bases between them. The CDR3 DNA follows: TGTGCCAGCAGCGCTCGGACAGACAATCAGCCCCAGCATTTT. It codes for CASSARTDNQPQHF.

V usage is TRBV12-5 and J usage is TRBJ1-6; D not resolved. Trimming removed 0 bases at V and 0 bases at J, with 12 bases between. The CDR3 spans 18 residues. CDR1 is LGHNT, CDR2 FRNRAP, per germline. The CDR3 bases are TGTGCTAGTGGTTTGGTACAGATTGGAAGCTCCTATAATTCACCCCTCCACTTT. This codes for CASGLVQIGSSYNSPLHF.

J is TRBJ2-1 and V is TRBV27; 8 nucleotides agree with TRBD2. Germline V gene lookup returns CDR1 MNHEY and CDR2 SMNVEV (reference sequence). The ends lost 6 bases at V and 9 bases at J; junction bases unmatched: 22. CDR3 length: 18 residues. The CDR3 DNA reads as TGTGCCAGCAGCCGAAACCGACCGGCTAGCGGGCTTTCGGGTGAGCAGTTCTTC. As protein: CASSRNRPASGLSGEQFF.